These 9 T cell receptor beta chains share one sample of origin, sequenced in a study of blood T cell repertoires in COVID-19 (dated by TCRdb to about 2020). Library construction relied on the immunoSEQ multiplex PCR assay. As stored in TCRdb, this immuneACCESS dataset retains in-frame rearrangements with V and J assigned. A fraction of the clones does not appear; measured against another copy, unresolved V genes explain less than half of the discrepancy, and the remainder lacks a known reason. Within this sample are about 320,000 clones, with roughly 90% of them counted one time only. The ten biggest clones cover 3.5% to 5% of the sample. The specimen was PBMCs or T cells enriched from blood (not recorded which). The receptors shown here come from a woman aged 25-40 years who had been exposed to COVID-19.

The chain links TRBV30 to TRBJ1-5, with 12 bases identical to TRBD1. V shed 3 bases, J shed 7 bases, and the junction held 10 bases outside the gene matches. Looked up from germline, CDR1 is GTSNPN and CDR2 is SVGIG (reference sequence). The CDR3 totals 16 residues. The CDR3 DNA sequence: TGTGCCTGGAGGGTCTCGGGACAGGGGGCACAGCAGCCCCAGCATTTT. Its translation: CAWRVSGQGAQQPQHF.

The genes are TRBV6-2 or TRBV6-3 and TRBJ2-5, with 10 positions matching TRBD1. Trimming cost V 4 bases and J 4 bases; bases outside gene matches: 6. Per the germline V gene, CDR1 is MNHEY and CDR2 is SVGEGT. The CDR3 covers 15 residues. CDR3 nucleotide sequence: TGTGCCAGCAGTTTAGGGACAGGGGAGGCAGAGACCCAGTACTTC. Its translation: CASSLGTGEAETQYF.

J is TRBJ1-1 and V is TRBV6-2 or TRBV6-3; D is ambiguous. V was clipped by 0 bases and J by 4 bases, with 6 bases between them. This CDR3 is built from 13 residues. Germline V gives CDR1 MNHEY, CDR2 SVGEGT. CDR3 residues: CASSYSVSTEAFF. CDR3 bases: TGTGCCAGCAGTTACTCGGTGAGCACTGAAGCTTTCTTT.

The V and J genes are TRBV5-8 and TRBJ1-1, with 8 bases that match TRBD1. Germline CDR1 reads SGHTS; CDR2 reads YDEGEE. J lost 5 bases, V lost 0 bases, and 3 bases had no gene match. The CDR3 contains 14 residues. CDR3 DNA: TGTGCCAGCAGCTTGGACAGGGGGAGGACTGAAGCTTTCTTT. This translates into CASSLDRGRTEAFF.

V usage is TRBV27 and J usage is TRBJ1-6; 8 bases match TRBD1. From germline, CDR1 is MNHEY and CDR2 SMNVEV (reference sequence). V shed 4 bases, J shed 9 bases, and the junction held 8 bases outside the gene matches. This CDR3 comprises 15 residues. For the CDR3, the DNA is TGTGCCAGCAGTTACCTGGACAGGGACGGTTCACCCCTCCACTTT. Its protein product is CASSYLDRDGSPLHF.

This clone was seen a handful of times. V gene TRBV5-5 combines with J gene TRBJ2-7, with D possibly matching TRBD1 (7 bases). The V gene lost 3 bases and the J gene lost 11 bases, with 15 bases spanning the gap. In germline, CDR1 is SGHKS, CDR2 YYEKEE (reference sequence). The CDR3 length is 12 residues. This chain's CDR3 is CASSSSGGPEYF. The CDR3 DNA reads TGTGCCAGCAGCTCATCAGGGGGGCCGGAGTACTTC.

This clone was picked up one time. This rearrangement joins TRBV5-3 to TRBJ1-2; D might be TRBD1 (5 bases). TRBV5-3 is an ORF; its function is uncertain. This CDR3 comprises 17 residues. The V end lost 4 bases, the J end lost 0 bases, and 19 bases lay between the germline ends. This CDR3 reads CARSNCGGGSSNYGYTF. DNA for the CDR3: TGTGCCAGAAGCAATTGCGGCGGGGGATCATCTAACTATGGCTACACCTTC.

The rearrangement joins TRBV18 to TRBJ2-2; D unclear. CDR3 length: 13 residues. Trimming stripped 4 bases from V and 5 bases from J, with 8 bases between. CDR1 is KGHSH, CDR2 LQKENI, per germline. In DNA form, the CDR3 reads TGTGCCAGCTCACTCGAGAATACCGGGGAGCTGTTTTTT. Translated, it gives CASSLENTGELFF.

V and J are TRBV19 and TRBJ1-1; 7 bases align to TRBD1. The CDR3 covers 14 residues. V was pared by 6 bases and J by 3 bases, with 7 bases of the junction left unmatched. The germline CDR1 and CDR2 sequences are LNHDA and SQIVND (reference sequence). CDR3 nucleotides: TGTGCCAGTAGCAAGGGGGCGGGCGACACTGAAGCTTTCTTT. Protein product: CASSKGAGDTEAFF.